Listed below are T cell receptor beta chains from one sample, sequenced in a study of cytomegalovirus exposure and HLA in healthy donors. This table comes from immunoSEQ multiplex PCR, and its TCRdb copy is limited to in-frame clones, with some not included. This sample yields around 140,000 clones, of which around 80% are seen a single time; approximately 1.6% belongs to the top ten. Sequences were obtained from PBMCs. The receptor source for this set is a woman in her late teens or twenties in good health and CMV-seronegative. The CDR3 runs from the conserved cysteine through the conserved F or W.

v_call	j_call	cdr3_aa
TRBV6-6	TRBJ2-2	CASSYTSGGTGELFF
TRBV19	TRBJ1-5	CASTTDRAAGQPQHF
TRBV10-3	TRBJ2-5	CAISEAGGSAETQYF
TRBV7-9	TRBJ2-2	CASSLVASAGGELFF
TRBV5-1	TRBJ2-7	CASSLGLAGEYEQYF
TRBV30	TRBJ2-7	CAWSVLGQGDEQYF
TRBV19	TRBJ2-7	CASTASPGQAYEQYF
TRBV5-1	TRBJ2-1	CASSDTSGSSEQFF
TRBV6-1	TRBJ1-2	CASSDFSGMNSSYGYTF
TRBV5-1	TRBJ2-7	CASRHPGTSGPLSSYEQYF
TRBV4-1	TRBJ2-2	CASSQDRTTGELFF
TRBV2	TRBJ1-5	CASRGQGGSNQPQHF
TRBV29-1	TRBJ2-7	CSVGTGRTYEQYF
TRBV6-1	TRBJ2-1	CASSVELRNEQFF
TRBV7-8	TRBJ2-1	CASSLRRLAGGDEQFF
TRBV2	TRBJ1-2	CASSPHHRTGGSYGYTF
TRBV13	TRBJ2-5	CASSSGAGGETQYF
TRBV7-9	TRBJ1-3	CASSSADRGVSGNTIYF
TRBV6-1	TRBJ2-2	CASSDGGPGTGELFF
TRBV6-5	TRBJ1-2	CASRLSAGEIYGYTF
TRBV20-1	TRBJ1-1	CSARPTATAFF
TRBV30	TRBJ1-3	CAWGQGAGNTIYF
TRBV10-3	TRBJ2-3	CAIRYPGQGKGDTQYF
TRBV5-5	TRBJ1-5	CASSREVGENQPQHF
TRBV29-1	TRBJ2-7	CSVGAQRSYEQYF
TRBV6-5	TRBJ2-3	CAAGQRTDTQYF
TRBV6-8	TRBJ2-7	CASSWSGSGALSYEQYF
TRBV4-2	TRBJ1-3	CASSSQGDGNTIYF
TRBV29-1	TRBJ2-7	CSVERGGAGAGEQYF
TRBV15	TRBJ2-2	CATSRGIAENTGELFF
TRBV11-2	TRBJ1-1	CASSPRQGERPEAFF
TRBV6-5	TRBJ1-2	CATLTGYGYTF
TRBV9	TRBJ2-1	CASSASRQGINEQFF